This is a list of T cell receptor beta chains from one sample in a study of cytomegalovirus exposure and HLA in healthy donors. TCRdb's copy holds only in-frame clones and misses some; the assay was immunoSEQ multiplex PCR. The sample lists about 160,000 clones, around four fifths occurring once. Sequencing was carried out using PBMCs. The origin of the receptors is a woman in her twenties or thirties in good health and CMV-seronegative. Both conserved end residues are part of each CDR3. A D gene is named only where the DNA matches it firmly. Size is omitted from some rows. Given values are once, few, many or a class for expanded clones.

D,size,length,V,J,DNA,CDR3
TRBD1,once,14,TRBV6-5,TRBJ1-4,TGTGCCAGCAGTAGACAGGGAACTAATGAAAAACTGTTTTTT,CASSRQGTNEKLFF
NA,NA,13,TRBV11-3,TRBJ1-1,TGTGCCAGCAGCTTAGGGACATTGGGTGAAGCTTTCTTT,CASSLGTLGEAFF
TRBD1,NA,13,TRBV19,TRBJ2-4,TGTGCCAGTAGTTTTGGGACAGGGGGCCCCCGGAACTTC,CASSFGTGGPRNF
NA,NA,14,TRBV2,TRBJ2-2,TGTGCCAGCTGTCGGGACGGACAGTCCGGGGAGCTGTTTTTT,CASCRDGQSGELFF
NA,NA,13,TRBV7-8,TRBJ2-1,TGTGCCAGCAGCTTAGAGGAGGGGGCGCGGCAGTTCTTC,CASSLEEGARQFF
NA,NA,14,TRBV7-6,TRBJ2-5,TGTGCCAGCAGCTTCCGGGGTACCCAAGAGACCCAGTACTTC,CASSFRGTQETQYF
TRBD1,NA,14,TRBV18,TRBJ2-7,TGTGCCAGCTCACCCGGGACAGATTCCTACGAGCAGTACTTC,CASSPGTDSYEQYF
TRBD1,NA,14,TRBV18,TRBJ2-3,TGTGCCAGCTCAAAGGGACAGGGCCCAGATACGCAGTATTTT,CASSKGQGPDTQYF
TRBD1,NA,14,TRBV7-2,TRBJ2-7,TGTGCCAGCAGCTCTGACAGGGCGAGTGGGGAGCAGTACTTC,CASSSDRASGEQYF
NA,NA,16,TRBV19,TRBJ2-1,TGTGCCAGTAGTGGATTTGGGCTAAGGCCGAACAATGAGCAGTTCTTC,CASSGFGLRPNNEQFF
NA,NA,14,TRBV27,TRBJ1-6,TGTGCCAGCAGTTCGGGAGGAGGAAATTCACCCCTCCACTTT,CASSSGGGNSPLHF
NA,few,13,TRBV30,TRBJ1-5,TGTGCCTGGGGTGCGGGAGCCAATCAGCCCCAGCATTTT,CAWGAGANQPQHF
TRBD1,few,15,TRBV6-6,TRBJ1-1,TGTGCCAGCACCACGTCAGGGGGCGCATACACTGAAGCTTTCTTT,CASTTSGGAYTEAFF
NA,NA,12,TRBV2,TRBJ2-2,TGTGCCAGCACATCAGGAACCGGGGAGCTGTTTTTT,CASTSGTGELFF
TRBD2,NA,13,TRBV2,TRBJ2-5,TGTGCCAGCAACGGACTAGCGGAAGAGACCCAGTACTTC,CASNGLAEETQYF
TRBD1,NA,13,TRBV5-4,TRBJ1-6,TGTGCCAGCAGCTTGGACAGGGGTTCACCCCTCCACTTT,CASSLDRGSPLHF
NA,NA,14,TRBV5-6,TRBJ2-1,TGTGCCAGCAGCTTTGGCCACCTGGGCGTTGAGCAGTTCTTC,CASSFGHLGVEQFF
TRBD1,NA,14,TRBV28,TRBJ1-2,TGTGCCAGCAGTTTATCCGGGACAGGGAATAAGGTCACCTTC,CASSLSGTGNKVTF
NA,NA,14,TRBV9,TRBJ1-3,TGTGCCAGCAGCGTAAGCACAGGGGGAAACACCATATATTTT,CASSVSTGGNTIYF
NA,NA,16,TRBV27,TRBJ1-1,TGTGCCAGCAGTTTATACCCTCCCCGGGTGAACACTGAAGCTTTCTTT,CASSLYPPRVNTEAFF
NA,NA,13,TRBV2,TRBJ2-7,TGTGCCAGCAGGCCTCAGGGTTCTCTCGAGCAGTACTTC,CASRPQGSLEQYF
NA,NA,15,TRBV21-1,TRBJ2-1,TGTGCCAGCAGCTACTCGGGACTGCTAGGGGATGAGCAGTTCTTC,CASSYSGLLGDEQFF
NA,NA,12,TRBV6-5,TRBJ1-2,TGTGCCAGCAGGGACAGCAACTATGGCTACACCTTC,CASRDSNYGYTF
TRBD1,few,17,TRBV2,TRBJ1-4,TGTGCCAGCAGTCGTGGGACAGGGCGCCAGGGACTCGAAAAACTGTTTTTT,CASSRGTGRQGLEKLFF
NA,NA,15,TRBV6-1,TRBJ1-1,TGTGCCAGCAGTGAAGTTCCGGGGATGAACACTGAAGCTTTCTTT,CASSEVPGMNTEAFF
TRBD1,NA,14,TRBV18,TRBJ1-4,TGTGCCAGCTTCCTGGACAGGGGAGGAAAAAAACTGTTTTTT,CASFLDRGGKKLFF
NA,NA,14,TRBV6-5,TRBJ1-3,TGTGCCAGCAGATCCCCGAGGTTCGGAAACACCATATATTTT,CASRSPRFGNTIYF
NA,NA,12,TRBV2,TRBJ2-3,TGTGCCAGCAGCGTGGAGGGTGATACGCAGTATTTT,CASSVEGDTQYF
NA,NA,15,TRBV11-2,TRBJ1-4,TGTGCCAGCAGCCCAACTAGGCGTCAGAATGAAAAACTGTTTTTT,CASSPTRRQNEKLFF